Each of the 25 T cell receptor beta chains below was sequenced from the same sample in a study of T cell repertoires in cytomegalovirus infection. These TCRs are of unknown antigen specificity. TCRdb ran MiXCR on the reads and lists one entry per CDR3 protein. The sample lists roughly 500,000 distinct CDR3 sequences, roughly a third seen once, with about a sixth in the top ten. The specimen was cultured PBMCs, collected from culture after CMV antigen stimulation. These TCRs come from a human donor in good health (CMV status not recorded). Some clones in this sample may be carry-over from other donors' samples.

This clonotype was recorded many times. The rearrangement joins TRBV7-2 to TRBJ2-5, with no clear D. The CDR3 loop spans 14 amino acids. Germline V gives CDR1 SGHTA, CDR2 FQGNSA. The V end lost 1 base, the J end lost 1 base, and 7 bases lay between the germline ends. The CDR3 is CASSLENAQETQYF. CDR3 DNA: TGTGCCAGCAGCTTAGAAAACGCCCAAGAGACCCAGTACTTC.

The table lists this clonotype with a few counts. V and J are TRBV4-1 and TRBJ1-1, with a possible D match to TRBD1 (6 bases). The CDR3 has 13 residues. Germline CDR1 reads MGHRA; CDR2 reads YSYEKL. V gave up 7 bases and J gave up 1 base, with 10 bases separating them. The CDR3 loop reads CASIPDRNTEAFF. In DNA, the CDR3 is TGCGCCAGCATCCCGGACAGGAACACTGAAGCTTTCTTT.

The chain links TRBV7-2 to TRBJ2-1; TRBD2 matches 14 bases. V lost 6 bases and J lost 7; bases outside the gene matches: 2. Germline lookup yields CDR1 SGHTA and CDR2 FQGNSA. The CDR3 loop spans 14 amino acids. The CDR3 sequence is CASRGLAGVNEQFF. The DNA of the CDR3 is TGTGCCAGCAGGGGACTAGCGGGAGTGAATGAGCAGTTCTTC.

The V call is TRBV6-2 or TRBV6-3, the J call TRBJ2-2; 7 bases align to TRBD2. This CDR3 is 16 amino acids long. Germline lookup yields CDR1 MNHEY and CDR2 SVGEGT. The junction had 3 bases not matched to a gene; V was cut back by 1 base and J by 1 base. The CDR3: CASSYWASGNTGELFF. CDR3 sequence (DNA): TGTGCCAGCAGTTACTGGGCTAGCGGGAACACCGGGGAGCTGTTTTTT.

The rearrangement uses TRBV28 and TRBJ2-5; 7 bases are shared with TRBD1. CDR1 and CDR2 from the germline V gene are MDHEN and SYDVKM. The V and J ends lost 5 bases and 0 bases, in that order; junction bases with no gene match: 9. There are 16 residues in the CDR3. The CDR3 coding sequence is TGTGCCAGCAGTCCGTTCGGGACAGAGTACCAAGAGACCCAGTACTTC. Its protein product is CASSPFGTEYQETQYF.

This clonotype was counted only a few times. V and J are TRBV29-1 and TRBJ2-5; 16 bases agree with TRBD2. This CDR3 has 16 residues. Germline assignment: CDR1 SQVTM and CDR2 ANQGSEA. V shed 4 bases and J 5 bases; nucleotides not matched to a gene: 7. The CDR3 sequence: CSVGGLAGGPGETQYF. CDR3 sequence (DNA): TGCAGCGTTGGGGGACTAGCGGGAGGGCCGGGTGAGACCCAGTACTTC.

This clonotype was seen only a few times. This chain connects TRBV4-3 to TRBJ2-1, with no clear D. V was pared by 0 bases and J by 8 bases, with 11 bases between. The CDR3 covers 14 residues. CDR1 LGHNA and CDR2 YSLEER come from the germline V gene. The CDR3 loop reads CASSQEFALYEQFF. CDR3 bases: TGCGCCAGCAGCCAAGAGTTTGCCCTGTATGAGCAGTTCTTC.

This clonotype has more than one count but fewer than ten. This chain joins TRBV7-2 and TRBJ1-1; TRBD1 matches 10 bases. CDR3 size: 14 residues. Losses at the gene ends were 4 bases for V and 4 bases for J; bases not matched to a gene: 3. Per germline, CDR1 SGHTA and CDR2 FQGNSA. CDR3 loop: CASSSGQGTTEAFF. The DNA of the CDR3 is TGTGCCAGCAGCTCGGGACAGGGGACCACTGAAGCTTTCTTT.

The V call is TRBV7-2, the J call TRBJ2-1, with 7 bases identical to TRBD2. Looked up from germline, CDR1 is SGHTA and CDR2 is FQGNSA. CDR3 size: 18 residues. Trimming at V came to 1 base and at J to 2 bases, leaving 11 bases not matched to a gene. DNA for the CDR3: TGTGCCAGCAGCTTAGACACAGGAGGACTAGTCCCCTACAATGAGCAGTTCTTC. Residues: CASSLDTGGLVPYNEQFF.

V and J are TRBV19 and TRBJ2-7; TRBD2 matches at 10 bases. This CDR3 has 17 residues. Looked up from germline, CDR1 is LNHDA and CDR2 is SQIVND (reference sequence). The trim removed 3 bases at V and 9 bases at J, leaving 17 bases unmatched. DNA of the CDR3: TGTGCCAGTAGTATGCGGCCTAGCGGGAGAATAATGGAGGGGCAGTACTTC. Amino acid sequence: CASSMRPSGRIMEGQYF.

J is TRBJ2-1 and V is TRBV30; D gene uncertain. V was pared by 0 bases and J by 7 bases, with 7 bases between. This CDR3 spans 12 amino acids. Germline V gives CDR1 GTSNPN, CDR2 SVGIG (reference sequence). CDR3 DNA sequence: TGTGCCTGGAGTGTCCTACCAAATGAGCAGTTCTTC. Its protein product is CAWSVLPNEQFF.

The table lists this clonotype with a few counts. The chain has TRBV10-3 and TRBJ2-7, with D unclear. CDR3 length: 15 residues. Germline assignment: CDR1 ENHRY and CDR2 SYGVKD. Trimming stripped 2 bases from V and 0 bases from J, with 11 bases between. The chain's CDR3 is CAISEPGGSSYEQYF. CDR3 nucleotide sequence: TGTGCCATCAGTGAGCCCGGCGGCAGCTCCTACGAGCAGTACTTC.

The V gene is TRBV20-1, the J gene TRBJ2-1; 11 nucleotides line up with TRBD1. Germline V gene data show CDR1 as DFQATT and CDR2 as SNEGSKA (reference sequence). CDR3 length: 16 residues. V dropped 5 bases and J dropped 9; count of bases not matched to a gene: 15. CDR3 in DNA: TGCAGTGCTGACACGGGACAGGGGGAGGGATGGGGTGAGCAGTTCTTC. This gives the protein CSADTGQGEGWGEQFF.

This sequence joins TRBV7-2 and TRBJ2-5; D ambiguous. Trimming cost V 1 base and J 1 base, with 7 bases left between them. The CDR3 runs 14 residues. The germline CDR1 and CDR2 sequences are SGHTA and FQGNSA. The CDR3 DNA is TGTGCCAGCAGCTTAGACCGGTTCCAAGAGACCCAGTACTTC. Translated, it gives CASSLDRFQETQYF.

As concerns this clonotype: The CDR3 does not end in the conserved phenylalanine or tryptophan, so this is likely a read error. V usage is TRBV4-1 and J usage is TRBJ1-3; unclear D gene. There are 16 residues in the CDR3. V was trimmed by 0 bases and J by 0 bases, leaving 9 bases between them. The V gene's germline CDR1 is MGHRA and CDR2 YSYEKL. The CDR3 nucleotides read TGCGCCAGCAGCCAAGAAGGCCGGTTCTCTGGAAACACCATATATCTT. It encodes CASSQEGRFSGNTIYL.

This clonotype came up a few times. The rearrangement uses TRBV7-9 and TRBJ2-7; 13 bases agree with TRBD2. Per germline, CDR1 SEHNR and CDR2 FQNEAQ (reference sequence). V dropped 0 bases and J dropped 1; count of bases not matched to a gene: 6. CDR3 length: 18 residues. CDR3 DNA: TGTGCCAGCAGCTTAGCCGGACTAGCGGGAGTCCCTTCCTACGAGCAGTACTTC. Translated, it gives CASSLAGLAGVPSYEQYF.

This chain uses TRBV7-9 with TRBJ2-7; D is perhaps TRBD1 or TRBD2 (5 bases each). Trimming removed 1 base at V and 5 bases at J, with 12 bases between. Germline-derived CDR1 and CDR2 are SEHNR and FQNEAQ (reference sequence). The CDR3 extends over 14 amino acids. CDR3 loop: CASSLEMGVDEQYF. The CDR3 nucleotides read TGTGCCAGCAGCTTAGAAATGGGGGTAGACGAGCAGTACTTC.

The chain couples TRBV11-2 to TRBJ2-4; 12 bases line up with TRBD2. V trimming: 6 bases; J trimming: 16 bases; junction bases outside the gene matches: 10. The length of the CDR3 is 13 residues. The germline CDR1 and CDR2 sequences are SGHAT and FQNNGV. DNA of the CDR3: TGTGCCAGCAGTCCGGCATCGACTAGCGGGAGATACTTC. Translating it yields CASSPASTSGRYF.

This clonotype appeared once. The chain joins TRBV5-4 to TRBJ1-4, with a possible D match to TRBD1 (6 bases). V dropped 5 bases and J dropped 3 bases, with 11 bases sitting between them. Looked up from germline, CDR1 is SGHNT and CDR2 is YYREEE (reference sequence). The CDR3 runs to 14 residues. CDR3: CASSQGSPNEKLFF. CDR3 in DNA: TGTGCCAGCAGTCAGGGGTCGCCTAATGAAAAACTGTTTTTT.

This clonotype was recorded many times. The chain combines TRBV5-4 with TRBJ2-3; 9 bases map to TRBD2. The CDR3 runs to 14 residues. The ends lost 2 bases at V and 5 bases at J; junction bases unmatched: 3. The germline gives CDR1 SGHNT, CDR2 YYREEE (reference sequence). The CDR3, as DNA: TGTGCCAGCAGCTTATTAGCGGGAGTAGATACGCAGTATTTT. Its protein is CASSLLAGVDTQYF.

V gene TRBV15 combines with J gene TRBJ2-4; 9 bases agree with TRBD1. J was trimmed by 4 bases and V by 6 bases; bases with no gene match: 4. This CDR3 region has 14 residues. The germline gives CDR1 LNHNV, CDR2 YYDKDF (reference sequence). CDR3 in DNA: TGTGCCACCAGGATGGGACAGGGAAAAAACATTCAGTACTTC. This translates into CATRMGQGKNIQYF.

The V gene is TRBV7-9, the J gene TRBJ2-7, with 12 bases that match TRBD2. Germline trimming cut 4 bases from V and 3 bases from J; bases unmatched to any gene: 4. Germline assignment: CDR1 SEHNR and CDR2 FQNEAQ (reference sequence). The CDR3 contains 15 residues. This CDR3 reads CASSSRTSGNYEQYF. CDR3 DNA: TGTGCCAGCAGCTCCCGGACTAGCGGGAACTACGAGCAGTACTTC.

The J gene is TRBJ2-1, the V gene TRBV6-5, with 7 bases identical to TRBD2. This CDR3 region has 17 residues. CDR1 MNHEY and CDR2 SVGAGI come from the germline V gene. Losses at the gene ends were 6 bases for V and 5 bases for J; bases not matched to a gene: 16. The CDR3 DNA reads TGTGCCAGCAGCAGACCCCTGGAGAGCGGGATCCACAATGAGCAGTTCTTC. This sequence encodes CASSRPLESGIHNEQFF.

This chain links TRBV3-1 with TRBJ2-5; D perhaps matches TRBD2 (5 bases). V was shortened by 0 bases and J by 5 bases, with 13 bases between the two germline ends. The CDR3 runs 15 residues. The V gene's germline CDR1 is LGHDT and CDR2 YNNKEL (reference sequence). The CDR3 is CASSQDWSSPETQYF. The CDR3 nucleotides read TGTGCCAGCAGCCAAGATTGGTCTAGCCCGGAGACCCAGTACTTC.

This rearrangement joins TRBV15 to TRBJ2-1, with D perhaps matching TRBD2 (5 bases). Per germline, CDR1 LNHNV and CDR2 YYDKDF (reference sequence). Between the trimmed V and J ends, which lost 3 bases and 0 bases, there was a span of 9 bases. The CDR3 covers 15 residues. The CDR3 DNA reads TGTGCCACCAGCAGGGAGGTTAACTCCTACAATGAGCAGTTCTTC. It specifies CATSREVNSYNEQFF.